These 7 T cell receptor beta chains were sequenced from one sample in a study of graft-versus-host responses after intestinal transplantation (dated by TCRdb to the early 2020s). The meaning of the sample's time point label: cells obtained before transplantation from donor or recipient. Library preparation was by the immunoSEQ multiplex PCR assay. As stored in TCRdb, this immuneACCESS dataset retains in-frame rearrangements with V and J assigned. A fraction of the clones does not appear; measured against another copy, unresolved V genes explain less than half of the discrepancy, and the remainder lacks a known reason. This sample comprises about 41,000 clones, approximately 95% of them detected only once. The ten biggest clones cover more than 0.45% of the sample. The antigens of these receptors remain unknown. The sample here was unstimulated CD8+ T cells sorted from spleen or lymph node cells, taken before transplant. Receptors were obtained from a human donor who was the organ donor for an intestinal transplant.

This chain connects TRBV6-7 to TRBJ2-3; no clear D gene. TRBV6-7 is annotated as an ORF whose role is uncertain. V dropped 5 bases and J dropped 6 bases, with 24 bases sitting between them. CDR3 length: 17 residues. Here the CDR3 DNA reads TGTGCCAGCAGTCCCACCCCTTTGCCGAACGCATCCGATACGCAGTATTTT. It is translated as CASSPTPLPNASDTQYF.

The V gene is TRBV14, the J gene TRBJ2-1; 11 bases are a match to TRBD2. The CDR3 contains 18 residues. CDR1 and CDR2 from the germline V gene are SGHDN and FVKESK. Trimming cost V 4 bases and J 2 bases; bases outside gene matches: 10. The CDR3 coding sequence is TGTGCCAGCAGCCCTTTAGCGGGGGGGCCTAGGCCCTACAATGAGCAGTTCTTC. Translating it yields CASSPLAGGPRPYNEQFF.

J is TRBJ1-5 and V is TRBV7-2; no clear D gene. From germline, CDR1 is SGHTA and CDR2 FQGNSA. Trimming shortened V by 1 base and J by 1 base, and 2 bases separated the two germline ends. The CDR3 loop spans 13 amino acids. The DNA for the CDR3 is TGTGCCAGCAGCTTAGTAAGCAATCAGCCCCAGCATTTT. Amino acids: CASSLVSNQPQHF.

The chain carries TRBV13 and TRBJ1-2; D gene uncertain. The CDR3 contains 15 residues. Germline V gene lookup returns CDR1 PRHDT and CDR2 FYEKMQ (reference sequence). Trimming shortened V by 5 bases and J by 0 bases, and 13 bases separated the two germline ends. This CDR3 reads CASSPDAFANYGYTF. The CDR3, as DNA: TGTGCCAGCAGCCCTGACGCATTCGCTAACTATGGCTACACCTTC.

The rearrangement joins TRBV2 to TRBJ1-2; D perhaps matches TRBD1 (5 bases). CDR1 is SNHLY and CDR2 is FYNNEI in the germline V gene. This CDR3 is 11 amino acids long. The V and J ends lost 7 bases and 6 bases respectively, with 9 bases between them. CDR3 sequence (DNA): TGTGCCAGCATGGGGGTAGATGGCTACACCTTC. It translates to CASMGVDGYTF.

The CDR3, as DNA: TGTGCCAGCAGCTTAATCGGACGACGGACGGGCGAGCAGTTCTTC. Translation gives CASSLIGRRTGEQFF. This sequence joins TRBV7-6 and TRBJ2-1, with D hard to call. The germline gives CDR1 SGHVS, CDR2 FNYEAQ. Trimming pared 2 bases from V and 10 bases from J, leaving 18 bases between. This CDR3 contains 15 residues.

This clone has a single count. The genes are TRBV2 and TRBJ2-7; 7 bases match TRBD1. This CDR3 region has 16 residues. Trimming at V came to 4 bases and at J to 4 bases, leaving 13 bases not matched to a gene. Germline V gives CDR1 SNHLY, CDR2 FYNNEI. The DNA of the CDR3 is TGTGCCAGCAGTGTTAATCCGACAGGGCAGGTGTACGAGCAGTACTTC. Its protein product is CASSVNPTGQVYEQYF.